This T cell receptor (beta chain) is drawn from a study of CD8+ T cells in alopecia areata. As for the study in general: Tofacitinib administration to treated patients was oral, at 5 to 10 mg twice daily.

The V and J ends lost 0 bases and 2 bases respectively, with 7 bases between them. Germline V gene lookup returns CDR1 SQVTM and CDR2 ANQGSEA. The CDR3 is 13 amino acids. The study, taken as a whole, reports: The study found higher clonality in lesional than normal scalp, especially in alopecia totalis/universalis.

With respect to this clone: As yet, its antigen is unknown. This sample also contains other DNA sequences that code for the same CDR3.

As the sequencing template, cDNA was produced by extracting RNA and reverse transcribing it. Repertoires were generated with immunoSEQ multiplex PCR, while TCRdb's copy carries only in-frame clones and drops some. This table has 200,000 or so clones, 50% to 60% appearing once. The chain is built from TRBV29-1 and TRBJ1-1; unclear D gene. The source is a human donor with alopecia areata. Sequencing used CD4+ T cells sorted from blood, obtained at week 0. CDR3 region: CSVEDRPNTEAFF. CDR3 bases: TGCAGCGTTGAAGACAGGCCCAACACTGAAGCTTTCTTT. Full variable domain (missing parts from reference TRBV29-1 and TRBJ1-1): SAVISQKPSRDICQRGTSLTIQCQVDSQVTMMFWYRQQPGQSLTLIATANQGSEATYESGFVIDKFPISRPNLTFSTLTVSNMSPEDSSIYLCSVEDRPNTEAFFGQGTRLTVV.